The sample holds a few counts of the clone carrying this T cell receptor (beta chain). The antigen remains unidentified. This sample was taken from a study of T cell responses to AZD1222 COVID-19 vaccine. CDR1 and CDR2 from the germline V gene are MDHEN and SYDVKM. This CDR3 comprises 11 residues. The V end lost 6 bases, the J end lost 9 bases, and 10 bases lay between the germline ends. General observations from the study: Most donors were white British and more were female, and clonal diversity was possibly underestimated.

Method: immunoSEQ multiplex PCR; TCRdb's copy keeps in-frame clones and lacks some. There are 100,000 to 150,000 clones in the sample; 70% to 90% occur only once, and 15% to 20% lies in the top ten. This TCR was sampled from an adult who received the AZD1222 COVID-19 vaccine. The sample consisted of peripheral blood, taken 28 days after the second AZD1222 dose. The chain carries TRBV28 and TRBJ2-3, with D tentatively TRBD2 (5 bases). The CDR3 here is CASSLSATQYF. The CDR3 DNA reads as TGTGCCAGCAGCCTTAGCGCCACGCAGTATTTT.